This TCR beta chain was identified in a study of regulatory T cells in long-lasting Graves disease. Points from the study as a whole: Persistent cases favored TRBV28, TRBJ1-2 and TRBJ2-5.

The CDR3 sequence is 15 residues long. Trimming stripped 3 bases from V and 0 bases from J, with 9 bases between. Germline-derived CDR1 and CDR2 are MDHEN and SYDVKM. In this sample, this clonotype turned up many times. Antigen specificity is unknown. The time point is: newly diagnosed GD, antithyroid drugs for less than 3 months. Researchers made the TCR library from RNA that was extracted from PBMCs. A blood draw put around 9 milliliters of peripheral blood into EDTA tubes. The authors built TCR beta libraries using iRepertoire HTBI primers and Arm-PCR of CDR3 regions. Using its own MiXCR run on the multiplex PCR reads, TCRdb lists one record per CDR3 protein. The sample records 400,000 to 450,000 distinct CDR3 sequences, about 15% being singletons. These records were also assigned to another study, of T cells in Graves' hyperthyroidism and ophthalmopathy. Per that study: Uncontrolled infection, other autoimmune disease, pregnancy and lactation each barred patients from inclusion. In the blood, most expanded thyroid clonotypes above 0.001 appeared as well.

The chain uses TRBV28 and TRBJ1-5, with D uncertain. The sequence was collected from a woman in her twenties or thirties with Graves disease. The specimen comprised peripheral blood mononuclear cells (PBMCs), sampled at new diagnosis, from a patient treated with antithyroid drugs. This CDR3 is CASSLRQYSNQPQHF. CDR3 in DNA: TGTGCCAGCAGTTTGCGGCAGTATAGCAATCAGCCCCAGCATTTT.